This T cell receptor beta chain was obtained from a study of blood T cells in healthy people across ages. Study-wide results and limits: Higher diversity and more naive CD4+ cells were features of long-lived donors, compared to aged donors. TCR beta diversity per million T cells fell roughly linearly with age.

This clonotype appeared once. No antigen is known for it. At one boundary the junction diverges from the germline segment, which might be a read error. The CDR3 sequence is 14 residues long. In germline, CDR1 is SGHDN, CDR2 FVKESK. Next came a second PCR, run for roughly 6 to 11 cycles, which used a sample-barcoded 5' primer along with a J-beta primer mix. MiXCR, run by TCRdb on the 5' RACE reads, gives a single entry per CDR3 protein. Of 850,000 to 1,000,000 distinct CDR3 sequences listed, roughly 51% are singletons. A minimum of 6 micrograms of total RNA was extracted per sample. J is TRBJ2-3 and V is TRBV14; D not certain. Material: blood. This TCR derives from an older woman in good health. Here the CDR3 reads CASSHERATDTRYF. The CDR3 DNA is TGTGCCAGCAGCCACGAACGGGCCACAGATACGCGGTATTTT.